The clone carrying this T cell receptor (beta chain) was found a few times. Its specificity is not known. TCR beta cDNA libraries had unique molecular identifiers. TCRdb passed the PCR reads through MiXCR, listing each CDR3 protein once. The sample includes about 200,000 distinct CDR3 sequences, approximately 28% of them seen just once. The data belong to a study of post-analysis software for immune sequencing data. The CDR3 sequence is 14 residues long. The V segment lost 7 bases and the J segment 7 bases; nucleotides outside the gene matches: 9. The V gene's germline CDR1 is MDHEN and CDR2 SYDVKM. Study observations and caveats: Co-batched samples clustered tightly together by F measure. Roughly 5 TRBV segments (TRBV5-6, TRBV5-1 and TRBV20-1 among them) occurred more frequently in patients than in controls.

The sequencing input was blood. The rearrangement links TRBV28 to TRBJ2-1; 8 bases line up with TRBD2. The sequence derives from a girl aged 2-17 years with multiple sclerosis. The CDR3 coding sequence is TGTGCCAGCACTAGCGGGTTCCGAGGGAATGAGCAGTTCTTC. The encoded protein is CASTSGFRGNEQFF.